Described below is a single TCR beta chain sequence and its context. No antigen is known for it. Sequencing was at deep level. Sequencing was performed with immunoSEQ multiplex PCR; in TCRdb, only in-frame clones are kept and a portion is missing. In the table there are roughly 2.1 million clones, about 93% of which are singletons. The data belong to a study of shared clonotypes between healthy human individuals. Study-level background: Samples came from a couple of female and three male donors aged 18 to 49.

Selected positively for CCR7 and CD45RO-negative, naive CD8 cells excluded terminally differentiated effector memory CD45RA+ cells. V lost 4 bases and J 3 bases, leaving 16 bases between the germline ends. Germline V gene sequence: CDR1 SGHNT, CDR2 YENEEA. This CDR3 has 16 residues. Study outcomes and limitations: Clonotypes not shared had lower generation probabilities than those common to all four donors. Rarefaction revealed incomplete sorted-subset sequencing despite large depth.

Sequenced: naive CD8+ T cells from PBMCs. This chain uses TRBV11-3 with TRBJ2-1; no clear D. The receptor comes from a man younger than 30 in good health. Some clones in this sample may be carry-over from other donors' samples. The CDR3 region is CASSSLPTAYYNEQFF. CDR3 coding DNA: TGTGCCAGCAGCTCATTACCGACTGCATACTACAATGAGCAGTTCTTC. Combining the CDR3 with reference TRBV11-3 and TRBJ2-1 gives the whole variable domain EAGVVQSPRYKIIEKKQPVAFWCNPISGHNTLYWYLQNLGQGPELLIRYENEEAVDDSQLPKDRFSAERLKGVDSTLKIQPAELGDSAVYLCASSSLPTAYYNEQFFGPGTRLTVL.